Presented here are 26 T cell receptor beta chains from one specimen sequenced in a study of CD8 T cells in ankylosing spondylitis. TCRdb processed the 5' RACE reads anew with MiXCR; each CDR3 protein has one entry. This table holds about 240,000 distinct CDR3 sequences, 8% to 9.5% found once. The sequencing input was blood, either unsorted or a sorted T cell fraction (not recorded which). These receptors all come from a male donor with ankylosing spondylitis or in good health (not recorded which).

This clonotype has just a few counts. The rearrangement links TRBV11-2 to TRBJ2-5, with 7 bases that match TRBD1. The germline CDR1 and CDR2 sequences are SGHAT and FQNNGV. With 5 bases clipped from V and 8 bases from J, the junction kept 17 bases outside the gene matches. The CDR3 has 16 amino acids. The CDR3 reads CASSALTGSSLGTQYF. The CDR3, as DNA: TGTGCCAGCAGCGCCCTGACAGGGTCTTCCCTAGGAACCCAGTACTTC. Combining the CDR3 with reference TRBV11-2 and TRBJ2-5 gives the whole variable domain EAGVAQSPRYKIIEKRQSVAFWCNPISGHATLYWYQQILGQGPKLLIQFQNNGVVDDSQLPKDRFSAERLKGVDSTLKIQPAKLEDSAVYLCASSALTGSSLGTQYFGPGTRLLVL.

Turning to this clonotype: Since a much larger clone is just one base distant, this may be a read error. CDR3 nucleotide sequence: TGTGCCAGCGGCTTAGAAGTGAGCCACACTGAAGCTTTCTTT. Translation gives CASGLEVSHTEAFF. The chain uses TRBV7-9 and TRBJ1-1; D remains ambiguous. CDR1 is SEHNR and CDR2 is FQNEAQ in the germline V gene (reference sequence). The CDR3 covers 14 residues.

This chain's CDR3 is CATSDSGQGRETQYF. The CDR3 nucleotides read TGTGCCACCAGTGATTCGGGACAGGGTAGAGAGACCCAGTACTTC. The gene calls are TRBV24-1 and TRBJ2-5; 9 bases fit TRBD1. Per the germline V gene, CDR1 is KGHDR and CDR2 is SFDVKD. The junction had 4 bases not matched to a gene; V was cut back by 2 bases and J by 4 bases. The CDR3 consists of 15 residues.

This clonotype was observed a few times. CDR3 DNA: TGTGCCAGCACCTTTGGACAGGACCCATTCTACGAGCAGTACTTC. Its protein product is CASTFGQDPFYEQYF. V is TRBV28 and J is TRBJ2-7; 7 bases line up with TRBD1. With V trimmed by 7 bases and J by 3 bases, 12 bases remained unmatched. Germline lookup yields CDR1 MDHEN and CDR2 SYDVKM. This CDR3 comprises 15 residues. Looking up the rest from reference TRBV28 and TRBJ2-7 gives the full variable domain: DVKVTQSSRYLVKRTGEKVFLECVQDMDHENMFWYRQDPGLGLRLIYFSYDVKMKEKGDIPEGYSVSREKKERFSLILESASTNQTSMYLCASTFGQDPFYEQYFGPGTRLTVT.

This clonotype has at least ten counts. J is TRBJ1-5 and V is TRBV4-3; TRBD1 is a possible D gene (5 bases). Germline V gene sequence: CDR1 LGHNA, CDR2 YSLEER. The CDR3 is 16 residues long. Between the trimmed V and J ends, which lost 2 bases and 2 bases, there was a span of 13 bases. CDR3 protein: CASSQRDLRGNQPQHF. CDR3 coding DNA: TGCGCCAGCAGCCAACGGGACCTCCGGGGCAATCAGCCCCAGCATTTT.

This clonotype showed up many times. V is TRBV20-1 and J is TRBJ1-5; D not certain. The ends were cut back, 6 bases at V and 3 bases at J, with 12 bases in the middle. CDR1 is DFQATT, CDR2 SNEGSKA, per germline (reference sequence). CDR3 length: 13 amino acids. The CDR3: CSAIRRTNQPQHF. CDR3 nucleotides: TGCAGTGCCATCCGACGGACCAATCAGCCCCAGCATTTT.

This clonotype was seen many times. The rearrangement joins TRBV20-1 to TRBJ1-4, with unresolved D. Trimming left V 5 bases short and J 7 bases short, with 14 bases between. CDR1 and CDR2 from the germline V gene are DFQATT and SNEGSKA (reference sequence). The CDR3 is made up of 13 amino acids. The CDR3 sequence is CSACSTTTEKLFF. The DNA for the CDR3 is TGCAGTGCTTGTTCGACAACGACTGAAAAACTGTTTTTT.

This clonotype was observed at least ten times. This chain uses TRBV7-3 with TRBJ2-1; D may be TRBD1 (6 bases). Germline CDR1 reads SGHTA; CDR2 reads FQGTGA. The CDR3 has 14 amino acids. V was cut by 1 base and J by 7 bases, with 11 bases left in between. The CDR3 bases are TGTGCCAGCAGCTTAAGTGGGGGCCTTAATGAGCAGTTCTTC. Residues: CASSLSGGLNEQFF.

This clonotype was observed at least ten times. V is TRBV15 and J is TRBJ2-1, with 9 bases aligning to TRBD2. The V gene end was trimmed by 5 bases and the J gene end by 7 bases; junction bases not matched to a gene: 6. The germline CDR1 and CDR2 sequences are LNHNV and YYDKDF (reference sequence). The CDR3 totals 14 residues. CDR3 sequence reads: CATSVLAGRNEQFF. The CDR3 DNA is TGTGCCACCAGCGTACTAGCGGGTAGGAATGAGCAGTTCTTC.

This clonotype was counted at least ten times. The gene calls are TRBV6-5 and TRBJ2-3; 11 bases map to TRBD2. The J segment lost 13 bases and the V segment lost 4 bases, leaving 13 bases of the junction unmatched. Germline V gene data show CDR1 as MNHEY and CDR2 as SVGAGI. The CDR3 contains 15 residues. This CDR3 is CASSSTSGGQRGEYF. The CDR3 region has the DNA TGTGCCAGCAGTTCCACTAGCGGGGGTCAGCGTGGGGAGTATTTT.

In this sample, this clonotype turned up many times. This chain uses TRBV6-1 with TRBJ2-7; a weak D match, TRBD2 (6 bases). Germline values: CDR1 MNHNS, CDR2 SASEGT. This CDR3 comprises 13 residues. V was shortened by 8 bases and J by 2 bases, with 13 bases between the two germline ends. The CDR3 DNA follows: TGTGCCAGCGGGCGGGGCCCGGCCTACGAGCAGTACTTC. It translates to CASGRGPAYEQYF.

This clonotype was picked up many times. DNA of the CDR3: TGTGCCAGCAGCCCACGGCGGGATTCCCACGAGCAGTACTTC. Translation: CASSPRRDSHEQYF. This chain joins TRBV6-1 and TRBJ2-7, with TRBD2 as a possible D gene (6 bases). V lost 6 bases and J 5 bases, leaving 17 bases between the germline ends. The germline V gene encodes CDR1 MNHNS and CDR2 SASEGT. The CDR3 has 14 residues.

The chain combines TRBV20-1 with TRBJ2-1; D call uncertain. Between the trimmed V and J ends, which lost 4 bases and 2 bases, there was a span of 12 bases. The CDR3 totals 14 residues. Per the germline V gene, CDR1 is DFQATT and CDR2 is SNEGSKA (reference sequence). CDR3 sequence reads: CSATGPAPYNEQFF. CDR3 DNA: TGCAGTGCTACCGGTCCGGCCCCCTACAATGAGCAGTTCTTC.

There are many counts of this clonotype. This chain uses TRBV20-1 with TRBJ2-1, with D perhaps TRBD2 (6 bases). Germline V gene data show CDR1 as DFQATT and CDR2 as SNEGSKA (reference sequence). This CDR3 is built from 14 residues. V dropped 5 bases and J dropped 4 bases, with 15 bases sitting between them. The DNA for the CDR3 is TGCAGTGCTGATAGCGGAGGGGAGTACAATGAGCAGTTCTTC. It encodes CSADSGGEYNEQFF.

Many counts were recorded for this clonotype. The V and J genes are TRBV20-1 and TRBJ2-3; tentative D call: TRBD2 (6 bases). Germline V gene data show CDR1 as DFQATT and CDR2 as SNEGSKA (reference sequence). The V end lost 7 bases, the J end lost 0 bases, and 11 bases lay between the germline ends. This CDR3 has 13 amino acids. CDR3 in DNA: TGCAGTGTAATTCGGGAGAGCACAGATACGCAGTATTTT. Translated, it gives CSVIRESTDTQYF.

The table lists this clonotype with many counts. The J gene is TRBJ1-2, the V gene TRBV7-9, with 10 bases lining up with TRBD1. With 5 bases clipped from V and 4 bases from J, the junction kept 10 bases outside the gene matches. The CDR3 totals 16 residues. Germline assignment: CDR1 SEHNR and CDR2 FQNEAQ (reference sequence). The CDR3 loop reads CASSTNSRDRGYGYTF. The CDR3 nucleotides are TGTGCCAGCAGCACCAACTCCCGGGACAGGGGCTATGGCTACACCTTC.

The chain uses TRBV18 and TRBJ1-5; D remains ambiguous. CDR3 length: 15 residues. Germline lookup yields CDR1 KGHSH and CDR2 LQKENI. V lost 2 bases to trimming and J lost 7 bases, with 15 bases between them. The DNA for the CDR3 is TGTGCCAGCTCACCATCGTCCCCAGTGGGCCAGCCCCAGCATTTT. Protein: CASSPSSPVGQPQHF.

The chain's CDR3 is CSVEWREWDNEQFF. CDR3 nucleotides: TGCAGCGTTGAATGGCGGGAGTGGGACAATGAGCAGTTCTTC. This chain links TRBV29-1 with TRBJ2-1, with 7 positions matching TRBD2. Trimming removed 2 bases from V and 5 bases from J; junction bases left unmatched: 6. The CDR3 spans 14 residues. Germline V gene lookup returns CDR1 SQVTM and CDR2 ANQGSEA.

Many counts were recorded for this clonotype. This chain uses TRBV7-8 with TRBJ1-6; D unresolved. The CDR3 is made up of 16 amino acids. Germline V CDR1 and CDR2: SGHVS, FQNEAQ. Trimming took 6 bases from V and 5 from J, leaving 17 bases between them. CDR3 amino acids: CASRQLPSTDNSPLHF. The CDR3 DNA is TGTGCCAGCAGGCAACTCCCCAGTACAGATAATTCACCCCTCCACTTT.

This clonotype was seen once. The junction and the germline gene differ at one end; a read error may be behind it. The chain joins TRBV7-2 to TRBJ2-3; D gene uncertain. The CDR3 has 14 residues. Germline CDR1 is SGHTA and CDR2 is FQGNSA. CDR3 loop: CASSLGTITDTRYF. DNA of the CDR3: TGTGCCAGCAGCTTAGGGACCATCACAGATACGCGGTATTTT. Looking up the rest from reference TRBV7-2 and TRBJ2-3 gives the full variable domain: GAGVSQSPSNKVTEKGKDVELRCDPISGHTALYWYRQSLGQGLEFLIYFQGNSAPDKSGLPSDRFSAERTGGSVSTLTIQRTQQEDSAVYLCASSLGTITDTRYFGPGTRLTVL.

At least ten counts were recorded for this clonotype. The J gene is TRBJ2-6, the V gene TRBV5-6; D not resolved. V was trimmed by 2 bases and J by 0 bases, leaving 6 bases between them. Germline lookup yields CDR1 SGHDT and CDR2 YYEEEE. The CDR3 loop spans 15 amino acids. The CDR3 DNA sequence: TGTGCCAGCAGCTTCGAACGCTCTGGGGCCAACGTCCTGACTTTC. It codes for CASSFERSGANVLTF.

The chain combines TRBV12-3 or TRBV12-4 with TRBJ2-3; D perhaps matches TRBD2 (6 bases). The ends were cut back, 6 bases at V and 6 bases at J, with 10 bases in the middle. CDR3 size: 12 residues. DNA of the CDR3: TGTGCCAGCAGCACACGGGAGGATACGCAGTATTTT. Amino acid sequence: CASSTREDTQYF.

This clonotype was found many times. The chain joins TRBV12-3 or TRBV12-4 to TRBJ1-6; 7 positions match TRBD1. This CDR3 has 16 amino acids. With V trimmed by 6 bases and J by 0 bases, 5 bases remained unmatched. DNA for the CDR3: TGTGCCAGCAGCCTAGGGGACAGCTCCTATAATTCACCCCTCCACTTT. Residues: CASSLGDSSYNSPLHF.

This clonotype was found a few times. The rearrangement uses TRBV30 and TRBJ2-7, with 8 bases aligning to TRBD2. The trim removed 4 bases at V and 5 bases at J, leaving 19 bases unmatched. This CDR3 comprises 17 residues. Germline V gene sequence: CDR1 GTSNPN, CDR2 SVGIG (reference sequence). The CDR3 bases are TGTGCCTGGAACCGGGGGGGCTCAAGCTCGTCAACTAACGAGCAGTACTTC. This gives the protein CAWNRGGSSSSTNEQYF.

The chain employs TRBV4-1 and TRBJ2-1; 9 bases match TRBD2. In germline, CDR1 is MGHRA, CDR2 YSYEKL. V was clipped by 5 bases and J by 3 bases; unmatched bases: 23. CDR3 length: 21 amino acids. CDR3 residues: CASSSWRPGLAGGSGYNEQFF. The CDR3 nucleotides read TGCGCCAGCAGCTCGTGGCGGCCGGGACTAGCAGGGGGGTCCGGCTACAATGAGCAGTTCTTC.

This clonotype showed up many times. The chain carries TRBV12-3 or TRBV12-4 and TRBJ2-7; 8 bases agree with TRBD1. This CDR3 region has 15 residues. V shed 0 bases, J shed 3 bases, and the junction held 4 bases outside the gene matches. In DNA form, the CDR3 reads TGTGCCAGCAGTTTAGCGGGGACAGGTTACTACGAGCAGTACTTC. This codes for CASSLAGTGYYEQYF.